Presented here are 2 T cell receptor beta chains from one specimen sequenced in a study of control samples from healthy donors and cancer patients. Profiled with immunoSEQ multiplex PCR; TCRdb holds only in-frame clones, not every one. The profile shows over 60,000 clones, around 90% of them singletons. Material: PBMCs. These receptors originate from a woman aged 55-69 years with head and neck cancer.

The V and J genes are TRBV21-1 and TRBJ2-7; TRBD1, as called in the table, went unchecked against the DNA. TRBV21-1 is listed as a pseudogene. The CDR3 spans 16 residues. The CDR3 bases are TGTGCCAGCAGCCCCTGGGGGGGGACAGGCCCTGACGAGCAGTACTTC. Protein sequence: CASSPWGGTGPDEQYF.

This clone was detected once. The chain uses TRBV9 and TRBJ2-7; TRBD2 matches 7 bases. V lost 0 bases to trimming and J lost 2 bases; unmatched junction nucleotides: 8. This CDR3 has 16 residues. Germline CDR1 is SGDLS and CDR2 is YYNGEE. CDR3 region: CASSVGVGAGAYEQYF. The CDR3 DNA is TGTGCCAGCAGCGTAGGGGTGGGCGCGGGGGCCTACGAGCAGTACTTC.